These 21 T cell receptor beta chains were sequenced from one sample in a study of blood T cell repertoires in COVID-19. Sequenced by immunoSEQ multiplex PCR; TCRdb stores in-frame clones only, minus some. The sample consists of 300,000 or so clones, about 82% of them appearing once. The source material was peripheral blood. The receptor source for this set is a woman aged 50 to 60 with active or convalescent COVID-19.

With regard to this clone: Given a much more abundant clone one base away, this may be a read error. This sequence joins TRBV7-2 and TRBJ1-2; no clear D. This CDR3 contains 12 residues. CDR1 is SGHTA, CDR2 FQGNSA, per germline. Trimming left V 3 bases short and J 3 bases short, with 5 bases between. CDR3: CASSFTDYGYTF. The DNA of the CDR3 is TGTGCCAGCAGCTTCACGGACTATGGCTACACCTTC.

This clone was counted a single time. The chain carries TRBV2 and TRBJ2-7; 9 bases line up with TRBD1. CDR1 is SNHLY, CDR2 FYNNEI, per germline. V was pared by 8 bases and J by 0 bases, with 5 bases of the junction left unmatched. The CDR3 runs to 14 residues. Here the CDR3 reads CASGRTGVSYEQYF. CDR3 nucleotides: TGTGCCAGCGGTCGGACAGGGGTCTCCTACGAGCAGTACTTC.

The V and J genes are TRBV11-2 and TRBJ2-1; TRBD2 matches at 11 bases. Germline V lookup: CDR1 SGHAT, CDR2 FQNNGV. This CDR3 has 18 residues. J gave up 4 bases and V 5 bases, and 13 bases lay outside the gene matches. The CDR3 loop reads CASSPTLGTSGFYNEQFF. The CDR3 bases are TGTGCCAGCAGCCCAACGCTTGGGACTAGCGGCTTTTACAATGAGCAGTTCTTC.

This chain joins TRBV18 and TRBJ2-1; no firm D call. The CDR3 is made up of 16 amino acids. From germline, CDR1 is KGHSH and CDR2 LQKENI. V lost 6 bases and J lost 2, with 17 bases in between. CDR3 sequence: CASSPSDRLPYNEQFF. The CDR3 DNA follows: TGTGCCAGCTCGCCGAGCGATAGGTTGCCCTACAATGAGCAGTTCTTC.

V and J are TRBV2 and TRBJ2-1; 15 bases line up with TRBD2. The V segment lost 6 bases and the J segment 4 bases; nucleotides outside the gene matches: 7. The CDR3 loop spans 17 amino acids. Germline V gives CDR1 SNHLY, CDR2 FYNNEI. CDR3 coding DNA: TGTGCCAGCAGAGTAGGACTAGCGGGAGGGCCTTACAATGAGCAGTTCTTC. It translates to CASRVGLAGGPYNEQFF.

The J gene is TRBJ2-5, the V gene TRBV5-6; 10 nucleotides agree with TRBD2. Germline V CDR1 and CDR2: SGHDT, YYEEEE. The V gene end was trimmed by 0 bases and the J gene end by 5 bases; junction bases not matched to a gene: 7. There are 16 residues in the CDR3. The CDR3 sequence: CASSLGLAGVEETQYF. CDR3 DNA: TGTGCCAGCAGCTTGGGGCTAGCGGGAGTCGAGGAGACCCAGTACTTC.

The sample holds a few counts of this clone. Different DNA sequences within this sample yield the same CDR3. This chain links TRBV29-1 with TRBJ1-2; TRBD1 matches 7 bases. Per the germline V gene, CDR1 is SQVTM and CDR2 is ANQGSEA. This CDR3 comprises 12 residues. The ends lost 3 bases at V and 8 bases at J; junction bases unmatched: 6. The CDR3 nucleotides are TGCAGCGTTGAGGGACAGCCGGGGGGCTACACCTTC. This translates into CSVEGQPGGYTF. The full variable domain, completed using reference TRBV29-1 and TRBJ1-2, is SAVISQKPSRDICQRGTSLTIQCQVDSQVTMMFWYRQQPGQSLTLIATANQGSEATYESGFVIDKFPISRPNLTFSTLTVSNMSPEDSSIYLCSVEGQPGGYTFGSGTRLTVV.

In its sample, this clone was seen once. The gene calls are TRBV6-5 and TRBJ1-2; D call uncertain. The V end was cut by 6 bases, the J end by 4 bases, with 15 bases between. The CDR3 extends over 14 amino acids. The germline V gene encodes CDR1 MNHEY and CDR2 SVGAGI. The CDR3 sequence: CASSSRGVGYGYTF. CDR3 nucleotides: TGTGCCAGCAGCTCCCGGGGAGTCGGCTATGGCTACACCTTC.

The rearrangement links TRBV11-2 to TRBJ1-2, with TRBD1 matching over 8 bases. The CDR3 consists of 14 residues. V lost 5 bases and J lost 3; bases outside the gene matches: 5. Germline CDR1 is SGHAT and CDR2 is FQNNGV. The CDR3 nucleotides are TGTGCCAGCAGCACCGGGACAGGATACTATGGCTACACCTTC. Translating it yields CASSTGTGYYGYTF.

At least ten counts were recorded for this clone. Distinct nucleotide sequences in the sample also encode this CDR3. V is TRBV27 and J is TRBJ2-7; TRBD2 aligns across 12 bases. CDR1 is MNHEY, CDR2 SMNVEV, per germline (reference sequence). V dropped 3 bases and J dropped 1; count of bases not matched to a gene: 1. The CDR3 contains 15 residues. CDR3 amino acids: CASSLTSGRSYEQYF. The CDR3 coding sequence is TGTGCCAGCAGTTTGACTAGCGGGAGATCCTACGAGCAGTACTTC.

The chain employs TRBV3-1 (or the pseudogene TRBV3-2) and TRBJ1-6, with 8 bases that match TRBD1. Trimming at V came to 6 bases and at J to 9 bases, leaving 10 bases not matched to a gene. The CDR3 extends over 15 amino acids. CDR1 is LGHDT, CDR2 YNNKEL, per germline (reference sequence). The CDR3 DNA follows: TGTGCCAGCAGTCCGACAGGGGTCTCTAGTTCACCCCTCCACTTT. Its translation is CASSPTGVSSSPLHF.

This chain connects TRBV5-5 to TRBJ2-1; 13 nucleotides match TRBD2. V shed 0 bases, J shed 8 bases, and the junction held 2 bases outside the gene matches. Germline CDR1 SGHKS, CDR2 YYEKEE (reference sequence). The CDR3 sequence is 15 residues long. CDR3 residues: CASSLGTSGRDEQFF. The CDR3 DNA follows: TGTGCCAGCAGCTTGGGGACTAGCGGGAGAGATGAGCAGTTCTTC.

J is TRBJ2-5 and V is TRBV9; 9 nucleotides agree with TRBD2. The trim removed 4 bases at V and 2 bases at J, leaving 6 bases unmatched. Germline-derived CDR1 and CDR2 are SGDLS and YYNGEE. The CDR3 contains 15 residues. The chain's CDR3 is CASSPWREGQETQYF. In nucleotides, the CDR3 is TGTGCCAGCAGCCCCTGGCGGGAGGGACAAGAGACCCAGTACTTC.

V usage is TRBV5-1 and J usage is TRBJ2-1, with 7 bases fitting TRBD2. The V gene's germline CDR1 is SGHRS and CDR2 YFSETQ. This CDR3 is 16 amino acids long. V lost 3 bases and J lost 6; bases outside the gene matches: 12. The CDR3 here is CASSSQAAGLSNEQFF. The CDR3 bases are TGCGCCAGCAGCTCGCAGGCAGCGGGACTGAGCAATGAGCAGTTCTTC.

The genes are TRBV19 and TRBJ2-5; 9 bases align to TRBD1. This CDR3 has 13 residues. Trimming took 6 bases from V and 5 from J; bases not matched to a gene: 4. Germline CDR1 and CDR2: LNHDA and SQIVND (reference sequence). CDR3 residues: CASSGTGWETQYF. The CDR3 DNA sequence: TGTGCCAGTAGCGGGACAGGGTGGGAGACCCAGTACTTC.

This clone was counted a single time. This chain links TRBV11-1 with TRBJ2-3; D gene ambiguous. The germline V gene has CDR1 SGHAT and CDR2 FQDESV (reference sequence). V lost 5 bases and J lost 1, with 13 bases in between. The CDR3 runs to 15 residues. The CDR3 nucleotides are TGTGCCAGCAGCAAAGAGGTCCGGCGCACAGATACGCAGTATTTT. Encoded protein: CASSKEVRRTDTQYF. The whole variable domain, filled in from reference TRBV11-1 and TRBJ2-3, reads EAEVAQSPRYKITEKSQAVAFWCDPISGHATLYWYRQILGQGPELLVQFQDESVVDDSQLPKDRFSAERLKGVDSTLKIQPAELGDSAMYLCASSKEVRRTDTQYFGPGTRLTVL.

A few counts support this clone. The chain recombines TRBV4-1 with TRBJ2-2; D is unclear. V was shortened by 1 base and J by 6 bases, with 18 bases between the two germline ends. CDR1 and CDR2 (germline): MGHRA, YSYEKL. The CDR3 contains 17 residues. The CDR3 DNA reads as TGCGCCAGCAGCCAAGTTCCCCGGAGTTTTGTCGCCGGGGAGCTGTTTTTT. Translating it yields CASSQVPRSFVAGELFF.

This rearrangement joins TRBV19 to TRBJ1-5; 9 bases line up with TRBD1. The CDR3 extends over 15 amino acids. The V gene's germline CDR1 is LNHDA and CDR2 SQIVND (reference sequence). V lost 4 bases, J lost 4 bases, and 5 bases stayed unmatched. The CDR3: CASSTTGTGNQPQHF. The CDR3 DNA reads as TGTGCCAGTAGTACCACCGGGACAGGGAATCAGCCCCAGCATTTT.

The chain recombines TRBV11-2 with TRBJ2-3; 7 positions agree with TRBD1. The CDR3 is 17 amino acids. V shed 5 bases, J shed 0 bases, and the junction held 11 bases outside the gene matches. Germline assignment: CDR1 SGHAT and CDR2 FQNNGV. This chain's CDR3 is CASSPRAGGVSTDTQYF. DNA for the CDR3: TGTGCCAGCAGCCCCAGGGCAGGGGGAGTAAGCACAGATACGCAGTATTTT. Using reference TRBV11-2 and TRBJ2-3 for the parts outside the CDR3, the full variable domain is EAGVAQSPRYKIIEKRQSVAFWCNPISGHATLYWYQQILGQGPKLLIQFQNNGVVDDSQLPKDRFSAERLKGVDSTLKIQPAKLEDSAVYLCASSPRAGGVSTDTQYFGPGTRLTVL.

The rearrangement joins TRBV5-1 to TRBJ2-7; maybe TRBD1 (5 bases). V lost 6 bases and J 3 bases, leaving 16 bases between the germline ends. Germline V gene sequence: CDR1 SGHRS, CDR2 YFSETQ. This CDR3 has 14 amino acids. CDR3 loop: CASNLGAGIYEQYF. The CDR3 DNA follows: TGCGCCAGCAACCTTGGGGCTGGTATCTACGAGCAGTACTTC.

Here the CDR3 reads CASSPPGREFNTEAFF. CDR3 bases: TGTGCCAGCAGTCCACCGGGACGGGAGTTCAACACTGAAGCTTTCTTT. V and J are TRBV27 and TRBJ1-1, with D maybe TRBD1 (5 bases). Germline V CDR1 and CDR2: MNHEY, SMNVEV (reference sequence). The ends were cut back, 5 bases at V and 2 bases at J, with 18 bases in the middle. The CDR3 runs to 16 residues.